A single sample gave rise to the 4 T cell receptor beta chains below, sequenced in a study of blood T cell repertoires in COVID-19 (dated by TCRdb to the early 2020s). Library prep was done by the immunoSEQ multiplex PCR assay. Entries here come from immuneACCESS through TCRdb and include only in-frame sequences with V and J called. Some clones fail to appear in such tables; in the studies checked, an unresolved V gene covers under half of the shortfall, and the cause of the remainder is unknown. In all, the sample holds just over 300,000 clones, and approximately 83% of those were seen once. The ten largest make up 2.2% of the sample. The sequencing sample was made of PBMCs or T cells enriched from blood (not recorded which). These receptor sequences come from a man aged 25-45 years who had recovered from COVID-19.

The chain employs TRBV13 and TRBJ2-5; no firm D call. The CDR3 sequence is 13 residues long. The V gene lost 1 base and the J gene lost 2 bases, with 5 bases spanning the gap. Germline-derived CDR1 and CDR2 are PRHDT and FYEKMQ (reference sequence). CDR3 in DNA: TGTGCCAGCAGCTTAGTAACACAAGAGACCCAGTACTTC. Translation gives CASSLVTQETQYF.

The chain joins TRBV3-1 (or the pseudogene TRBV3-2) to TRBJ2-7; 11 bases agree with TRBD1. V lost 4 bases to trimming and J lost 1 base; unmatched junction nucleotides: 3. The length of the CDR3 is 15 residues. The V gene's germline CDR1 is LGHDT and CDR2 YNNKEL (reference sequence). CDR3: CASSRGTGGSYEQYF. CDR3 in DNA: TGTGCCAGCAGCCGCGGGACAGGGGGGTCCTACGAGCAGTACTTC.

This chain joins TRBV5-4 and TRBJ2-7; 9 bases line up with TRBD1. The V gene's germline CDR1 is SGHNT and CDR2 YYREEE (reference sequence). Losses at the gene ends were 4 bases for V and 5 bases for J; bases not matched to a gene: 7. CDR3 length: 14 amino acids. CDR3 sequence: CASSRGQGLNEQYF. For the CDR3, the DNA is TGTGCCAGCAGCCGAGGACAGGGGCTAAACGAGCAGTACTTC.

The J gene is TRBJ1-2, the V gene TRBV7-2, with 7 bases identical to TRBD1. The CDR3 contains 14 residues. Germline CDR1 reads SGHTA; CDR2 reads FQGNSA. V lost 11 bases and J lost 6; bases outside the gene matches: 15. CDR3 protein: CAVRDSHYLHGYTF. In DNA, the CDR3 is TGTGCCGTCCGGGACAGCCATTACCTGCATGGCTACACCTTC.